These T cell receptor beta chains were read from a single sample in a study of T-cell memory formation after mild COVID-19. TCRdb reanalysed the 5' RACE reads using MiXCR and keeps one entry per CDR3 protein. The table has fewer than 350,000 distinct CDR3 sequences, roughly 18% seen once. Sample: PBMCs or a T cell subset sorted from them (not recorded which). Receptor source: a man between 18 and 29 years old who had mild COVID-19 (a few samples of this study predate the infection). Cell type and time point are not known. CDR3s include the opening cysteine and the closing phenylalanine or tryptophan. The D gene is left open where the match is weak. Size tells how often a clone was seen (once, few, many) or the class of an expanded clone, and some rows leave it out.

J | V | size | D | DNA | CDR3
TRBJ2-1 | TRBV7-3 | many | - | TGTGCCAGCAGCTTAAGGGGGAATGAGCAGTTCTTC | CASSLRGNEQFF
TRBJ2-2 | TRBV7-2 | many | TRBD1 | TGTGCCAGCAGCTTCCGGACAGGCGTCACCGGGGAGCTGTTTTTT | CASSFRTGVTGELFF
TRBJ1-3 | TRBV12-3/TRBV12-4 | - | - | TGTGCCAGCAAACCGAGTGGAAACACCATATATTTT | CASKPSGNTIYF
TRBJ2-5 | TRBV18 | - | TRBD1 | TGTGCCAGCTCACCCTTCAGGGACAGGGGACAAGAGACCCAGTACTTC | CASSPFRDRGQETQYF
TRBJ2-1 | TRBV4-3 | - | - | TGCGCCAGCAGCCAAGAGGCCCCCGACTTCGCGAGCTCCTACAATGAGCAGTTCTTC | CASSQEAPDFASSYNEQFF
TRBJ2-7 | TRBV6-5 | - | TRBD2 | TGTGCCAGCAGTTACTCGGGGGGGACTAGCTACGAGCAGTACTTC | CASSYSGGTSYEQYF
TRBJ2-2 | TRBV29-1 | few | - | TGCAGCGTCGGGAACACCGGGGAGCTGTTTTTT | CSVGNTGELFF
TRBJ1-6 | TRBV3-1 | - | - | TGTGCCATTTCGAGCACAGCCAATAATTCACCCCTCCACTTT | CAISSTANNSPLHF
TRBJ2-3 | TRBV5-1 | - | - | TGCGCCAGCAGCTTGGTGCCAGGGAATACAGATACGCAGTATTTT | CASSLVPGNTDTQYF
TRBJ2-1 | TRBV4-1 | few | - | TGCGCCAGCAGCCAGCCCGCGGAAGAGCAGTTCTTC | CASSQPAEEQFF
TRBJ2-1 | TRBV6-1 | few | TRBD2 | TGTGCCAGCAGGGATGGACTAGCGGACTACAATGAGCAGTTCTTC | CASRDGLADYNEQFF